Each of the 31 T cell receptor beta chains below was sequenced from the same sample in a study of cytomegalovirus exposure and HLA in healthy donors. This PCR relied on a set of 60 Vbeta primers and 13 Jbeta primers. TCRdb's copy holds only in-frame clones and misses some; the assay was immunoSEQ multiplex PCR. This table holds some 140,000 clones. The sample was PBMCs. All receptors derive from a woman aged 60-75 years in good health and CMV-seronegative.

A word on this clone: A read error may produce the germline difference seen at one junction end. This chain connects TRBV15 to TRBJ1-2; unclear D gene. The CDR3 has 13 residues. Germline V gives CDR1 LNHNV, CDR2 YYDKDF (reference sequence). The CDR3, as DNA: TGTGCCACCAGCAGAGATCGATCCGCTCGCGGTTCCTTC. The encoded protein is CATSRDRSARGSF.

The chain uses TRBV30 and TRBJ2-7, with TRBD1 as a possible D gene (6 bases). Germline V lookup: CDR1 GTSNPN, CDR2 SVGIG (reference sequence). Trimming cost V 1 base and J 6 bases, with 13 bases left between them. The CDR3 runs to 13 residues. CDR3 nucleotide sequence: TGTGCCTGGAGTGGAGGGGGAAGCGTCGAGCAGTACTTC. Its protein is CAWSGGGSVEQYF.

The chain uses TRBV14 and TRBJ2-1, with TRBD1 matching 8 bases. V was pared by 4 bases and J by 6 bases, with 14 bases of the junction left unmatched. This CDR3 has 17 amino acids. Germline CDR1 and CDR2: SGHDN and FVKESK. The CDR3 loop is CASSPTWTGWSGNEQFF. The CDR3 nucleotides are TGTGCCAGCAGCCCTACCTGGACAGGGTGGTCCGGCAATGAGCAGTTCTTC.

The chain carries TRBV28 and TRBJ2-5, with TRBD2 identical over 8 bases. The CDR3 length is 14 residues. V was pared by 8 bases and J by 2 bases, with 7 bases of the junction left unmatched. Germline values: CDR1 MDHEN, CDR2 SYDVKM. For the CDR3, the DNA is TGTGCCAGCTCGAAGCGGGGGTTACAAGAGACCCAGTACTTC. Amino acids: CASSKRGLQETQYF.

CDR3 sequence (DNA): TGTGCCAGCAGCACCAGGACAGGGAGCTCCTACGAGCAGTACTTC. Protein: CASSTRTGSSYEQYF. V and J are TRBV7-8 and TRBJ2-7; 8 bases match TRBD1. Germline CDR1 reads SGHVS; CDR2 reads FQNEAQ. The CDR3 loop spans 15 amino acids. V shed 5 bases and J 0 bases; nucleotides not matched to a gene: 6. Filled out from reference TRBV7-8 and TRBJ2-7, the complete variable domain reads GAGVSQSPRYKVAKRGQDVALRCDPISGHVSLFWYQQALGQGPEFLTYFQNEAQLDKSGLPSDRFFAERPEGSVSTLKIQRTQQEDSAVYLCASSTRTGSSYEQYFGPGTRLTVT.

The genes are TRBV5-6 and TRBJ2-2; D might be TRBD1 (5 bases). Germline V gene lookup returns CDR1 SGHDT and CDR2 YYEEEE. Trimming stripped 4 bases from V and 6 bases from J, with 28 bases between. The CDR3 covers 19 residues. The CDR3 reads CASSALGPIWGPPSGELFF. The CDR3, as DNA: TGTGCCAGCAGCGCCCTCGGGCCCATCTGGGGCCCCCCCTCCGGGGAGCTGTTTTTT. Full variable domain (missing parts from reference TRBV5-6 and TRBJ2-2): DAGVTQSPTHLIKTRGQQVTLRCSPKSGHDTVSWYQQALGQGPQFIFQYYEEEERQRGNFPDRFSGHQFPNYSSELNVNALLLGDSALYLCASSALGPIWGPPSGELFFGEGSRLTVL.

J is TRBJ1-5 and V is TRBV18; a possible D gene is TRBD1 (5 bases). The length of the CDR3 is 15 residues. Germline CDR1 reads KGHSH; CDR2 reads LQKENI. V gave up 0 bases and J gave up 7 bases, with 13 bases separating them. Here the CDR3 reads CASSPPGPQGQPQHF. The CDR3, as DNA: TGTGCCAGCTCACCACCGGGTCCCCAGGGCCAGCCCCAGCATTTT.

The rearrangement links TRBV28 to TRBJ2-7; 7 nucleotides match TRBD1. The V and J ends lost 2 bases and 2 bases, in that order; junction bases with no gene match: 3. The CDR3 has 14 residues. Germline lookup yields CDR1 MDHEN and CDR2 SYDVKM. The CDR3 spells CASSLRGLPYEQYF. CDR3 sequence (DNA): TGTGCCAGCAGTTTAAGGGGGCTCCCCTACGAGCAGTACTTC.

This chain uses TRBV9 with TRBJ2-5; maybe TRBD1 (5 bases). The germline V gene has CDR1 SGDLS and CDR2 YYNGEE. Deletions cut 1 base from V and 5 bases from J, with 12 bases between. CDR3 length: 14 amino acids. This CDR3 reads CASSVTVGVETQYF. The CDR3 nucleotides are TGTGCCAGCAGCGTAACTGTAGGGGTGGAGACCCAGTACTTC.

The chain is built from TRBV18 and TRBJ1-5; D is undetermined. The germline V gene encodes CDR1 KGHSH and CDR2 LQKENI. The CDR3 sequence is 15 residues long. The V gene lost 2 bases and the J gene lost 1 base, with 9 bases spanning the gap. For the CDR3, the DNA is TGTGCCAGCTCACCATCACAGAACAGCAATCAGCCCCAGCATTTT. Residues: CASSPSQNSNQPQHF.

V and J are TRBV5-1 and TRBJ1-2; TRBD1 matches at 9 bases. CDR3 length: 14 residues. Germline-derived CDR1 and CDR2 are SGHRS and YFSETQ. J gave up 8 bases and V 4 bases, and 9 bases lay outside the gene matches. CDR3 DNA sequence: TGCGCCAGCAGCGGATCCGGGACAGGGTCGGGCTACACCTTC. Protein sequence: CASSGSGTGSGYTF. Variable domain in full (rest from reference TRBV5-1 and TRBJ1-2): KAGVTQTPRYLIKTRGQQVTLSCSPISGHRSVSWYQQTPGQGLQFLFEYFSETQRNKGNFPGRFSGRQFSNSRSEMNVSTLELGDSALYLCASSGSGTGSGYTFGSGTRLTVV.

The rearrangement links TRBV5-1 to TRBJ2-2; 8 bases match TRBD2. The trim removed 0 bases at V and 6 bases at J, leaving 4 bases unmatched. CDR1 and CDR2 (germline): SGHRS, YFSETQ. This CDR3 region has 15 residues. Here the CDR3 reads CASSLEGLASGELFF. The CDR3 bases are TGCGCCAGCAGCTTGGAAGGACTAGCATCCGGGGAGCTGTTTTTT.

CDR3 amino acids: CAISEGAGALNTEAFF. In DNA form, the CDR3 reads TGTGCCATCAGTGAAGGGGCAGGGGCGCTTAACACTGAAGCTTTCTTT. The V call is TRBV10-3, the J call TRBJ1-1; TRBD1 is a possible D gene (6 bases). The CDR3 has 16 amino acids. Germline CDR1 is ENHRY and CDR2 is SYGVKD. Trimming removed 3 bases from V and 2 bases from J, with 16 bases in between.

The chain has TRBV6-5 and TRBJ2-5, with D maybe TRBD2 (5 bases). The CDR3 loop spans 15 amino acids. V dropped 2 bases and J dropped 2 bases, with 12 bases sitting between them. CDR1 and CDR2 (germline): MNHEY, SVGAGI. The CDR3: CASSYGGLKQETQYF. DNA of the CDR3: TGTGCCAGCAGTTACGGAGGCCTCAAACAAGAGACCCAGTACTTC.

The chain is built from TRBV2 and TRBJ1-6; D possibly corresponds to TRBD1 (5 bases). The CDR3 has 17 residues. The V end was cut by 8 bases, the J end by 0 bases, with 17 bases between. Germline V gene lookup returns CDR1 SNHLY and CDR2 FYNNEI. The CDR3 loop reads CASGGTPGSSYNSPLHF. CDR3 sequence (DNA): TGTGCCAGCGGGGGGACCCCAGGGAGCTCCTATAATTCACCCCTCCACTTT.

This sequence joins TRBV2 and TRBJ1-1, with D hard to call. V was cut by 10 bases and J by 0 bases, with 15 bases left in between. CDR3 size: 14 residues. Germline V gene lookup returns CDR1 SNHLY and CDR2 FYNNEI. For the CDR3, the DNA is TGTGCCACTCTACGGAGTATATTGAACACTGAAGCTTTCTTT. It translates to CATLRSILNTEAFF.

This rearrangement joins TRBV5-1 to TRBJ2-3; D is possibly TRBD1 (7 bases). In germline, CDR1 is SGHRS, CDR2 YFSETQ. Trimming left V 1 base short and J 0 bases short, with 12 bases between. The CDR3 is made up of 16 amino acids. The DNA for the CDR3 is TGCGCCAGCAGCTTGATGGAGGGGGCTAGCACAGATACGCAGTATTTT. It yields the protein CASSLMEGASTDTQYF.

This chain joins TRBV5-5 and TRBJ1-2; TRBD1 might be the D (6 bases). The CDR3 extends over 14 amino acids. V shed 4 bases and J shed 5 bases, with 15 bases lying between them. Germline V gene lookup returns CDR1 SGHKS and CDR2 YYEKEE (reference sequence). The CDR3 DNA sequence: TGTGCCAGCAGCACCACAGGGTCTCGGTATGGCTACACCTTC. Its translation: CASSTTGSRYGYTF. Looking up the rest from reference TRBV5-5 and TRBJ1-2 gives the full variable domain: DAGVTQSPTHLIKTRGQQVTLRCSPISGHKSVSWYQQVLGQGPQFIFQYYEKEERGRGNFPDRFSARQFPNYSSELNVNALLLGDSALYLCASSTTGSRYGYTFGSGTRLTVV.

The chain uses TRBV9 and TRBJ2-5; the D is unclear. Gene TRBJ2-7 matches the end of the DNA better, so the J call may be wrong. This CDR3 spans 15 amino acids. Per germline, CDR1 SGDLS and CDR2 YYNGEE. The CDR3, as DNA: TGTGCCAGCAGCGTAGGAGGAGTGAGCTCCTACGAGCAGTACTTC. This encodes CASSVGGVSSYEQYF.

V is TRBV2 and J is TRBJ2-3; TRBD2 matches at 15 bases. CDR3 length: 18 residues. V trimming: 6 bases; J trimming: 6 bases; junction bases outside the gene matches: 13. Germline CDR1 SNHLY, CDR2 FYNNEI. CDR3 region: CASRTGTSGGTWRDTQYF. CDR3 DNA: TGTGCCAGCAGGACCGGGACTAGCGGGGGGACATGGCGGGATACGCAGTATTTT.

The gene calls are TRBV11-2 and TRBJ2-3; D gene unclear. V was cut by 0 bases and J by 2 bases, with 12 bases left in between. Per the germline V gene, CDR1 is SGHAT and CDR2 is FQNNGV. This CDR3 is 16 amino acids long. This chain's CDR3 is CASSLDLLFYTDTQYF. The CDR3 nucleotides are TGTGCCAGCAGCTTAGATTTGCTGTTCTACACAGATACGCAGTATTTT.

The J gene is TRBJ1-6, the V gene TRBV18; no clear D. The CDR3 loop spans 18 amino acids. Per germline, CDR1 KGHSH and CDR2 LQKENI. The ends were cut back, 1 base at V and 7 bases at J, with 20 bases in the middle. The CDR3 loop reads CASSPRAQSSTQNSPLHF. The CDR3, as DNA: TGTGCCAGCTCACCACGAGCACAGTCCTCAACGCAGAATTCACCCCTCCACTTT.

V is TRBV27 and J is TRBJ1-6, with TRBD1 matching 8 bases. The V gene's germline CDR1 is MNHEY and CDR2 SMNVEV (reference sequence). This CDR3 region has 15 residues. Unmatched junction bases numbered 8, after V lost 4 bases and J lost 9 bases. The chain's CDR3 is CASSSRQGITSPLHF. CDR3 in DNA: TGTGCCAGCAGTTCACGACAGGGGATTACTTCACCCCTCCACTTT.

The V and J genes are TRBV2 and TRBJ1-2, with D unresolved. Trimming took off 7 bases at V and 6 bases at J, with 15 bases between the two ends. CDR3 length: 13 residues. Germline V lookup: CDR1 SNHLY, CDR2 FYNNEI. DNA of the CDR3: TGTGCCAGCAAAACCCTTGGACTGGATGGCTACACCTTC. It specifies CASKTLGLDGYTF.

The chain couples TRBV14 to TRBJ1-6, with D possibly matching TRBD1 (6 bases). Germline CDR1 reads SGHDN; CDR2 reads FVKESK. The CDR3 loop spans 12 amino acids. Trimming stripped 1 base from V and 14 bases from J, with 9 bases between. The CDR3 spells CASSQAGVTLHF. In DNA form, the CDR3 reads TGTGCCAGCAGCCAAGCAGGGGTCACCCTCCACTTT.

This chain uses TRBV4-2 with TRBJ2-5; TRBD2 agrees at 14 bases. The J call is doubtful: the DNA matches TRBJ2-7 better. Germline values: CDR1 LGHNA, CDR2 YNFKEQ. CDR3 size: 16 residues. CDR3 nucleotides: TGTGCCAGCAGCCACCATGGGACTAGCGGGAGCCACGAGCAGTACTTC. It is translated as CASSHHGTSGSHEQYF.

This chain joins TRBV28 and TRBJ2-7, with TRBD2 matching over 8 bases. This CDR3 spans 15 amino acids. Germline-derived CDR1 and CDR2 are MDHEN and SYDVKM. Trimming at V came to 7 bases and at J to 3 bases, leaving 11 bases not matched to a gene. The CDR3 protein is CASNSGGDVNYEQYF. CDR3 DNA: TGTGCCAGCAACTCGGGGGGGGATGTGAACTACGAGCAGTACTTC.

This chain links TRBV2 with TRBJ1-1, with TRBD1 matching 7 bases. Germline values: CDR1 SNHLY, CDR2 FYNNEI. V lost 10 bases to trimming and J lost 11 bases; unmatched junction nucleotides: 16. This CDR3 comprises 13 residues. CDR3 residues: CATTLQGYLEAFF. In DNA form, the CDR3 reads TGTGCCACGACACTACAGGGGTATCTCGAGGCTTTCTTT.

V is TRBV18 and J is TRBJ2-1, with 9 bases matching TRBD1. CDR3 length: 15 amino acids. Germline assignment: CDR1 KGHSH and CDR2 LQKENI. The V and J ends lost 6 bases and 8 bases, in that order; junction bases with no gene match: 11. As DNA, the CDR3 is TGTGCCAGCTCTCAAACCGGGACAGGGAGCGATGAGCAGTTCTTC. As protein: CASSQTGTGSDEQFF.

The genes are TRBV4-1 and TRBJ1-3, with 10 bases matching TRBD1. The CDR3 covers 18 residues. Germline CDR1 and CDR2: MGHRA and YSYEKL. With V trimmed by 0 bases and J by 0 bases, 5 bases remained unmatched. The CDR3 protein is CASSQEGTGARSGNTIYF. The CDR3 region has the DNA TGCGCCAGCAGCCAAGAAGGGACAGGGGCCCGCTCTGGAAACACCATATATTTT.

The rearrangement joins TRBV6-5 to TRBJ2-3; 7 bases are a match to TRBD2. The CDR3 is made up of 14 amino acids. Germline trimming cut 5 bases from V and 2 bases from J; bases unmatched to any gene: 4. Germline CDR1 is MNHEY and CDR2 is SVGAGI. CDR3 residues: CASSPSGYTDTQYF. CDR3 bases: TGTGCCAGCAGTCCTAGCGGATACACAGATACGCAGTATTTT.